This passage covers 19 T cell receptor beta chains from one sample sequenced in a study of T cell changes during pregnancy in multiple sclerosis. TCRdb keeps only in-frame clones here, not all; method: immunoSEQ multiplex PCR. The data hold tens of thousands of clones, with about 90% observed a single time. The sequencing used peripheral blood, collected in the first trimester of pregnancy. Source of these receptors: a female donor with multiple sclerosis, enrolled in a pregnancy study.

This clone was picked up a small number of times. This chain uses TRBV10-3 with TRBJ2-3; 10 nucleotides agree with TRBD2. Germline CDR1 is ENHRY and CDR2 is SYGVKD. J was trimmed by 10 bases and V by 10 bases; bases with no gene match: 17. The CDR3 totals 15 residues. The CDR3 DNA reads TGTGCCACCGCCTTAAGGCTAGCGGGAGAGGACCCGCAGTATTTT. It specifies CATALRLAGEDPQYF.

Written as DNA, the CDR3 is TGCGCCAGCAGCCCTAGCGGGAAAGAGACCCAGTACTTC. Translation: CASSPSGKETQYF. The gene calls are TRBV5-1 and TRBJ2-5; TRBD2 agrees at 9 bases. The CDR3 contains 13 residues. With 4 bases clipped from V and 3 bases from J, the junction kept 1 base outside the gene matches. Germline assignment: CDR1 SGHRS and CDR2 YFSETQ.

The V call is TRBV5-4, the J call TRBJ1-3; no definite D call. The germline V gene has CDR1 SGHNT and CDR2 YYREEE (reference sequence). Trimming took off 4 bases at V and 3 bases at J, with 20 bases between the two ends. This CDR3 is 17 amino acids long. The DNA of the CDR3 is TGTGCCAGCAGCCCCCCAGGAGGGCCGAGCGGTGGAAACACCATATATTTT. Translation: CASSPPGGPSGGNTIYF.

The genes are TRBV19 and TRBJ2-7; 11 bases are shared with TRBD1. CDR3 length equals 14 residues. Looked up from germline, CDR1 is LNHDA and CDR2 is SQIVND (reference sequence). V shed 5 bases, J shed 3 bases, and the junction held 3 bases outside the gene matches. CDR3 sequence (DNA): TGTGCCAGTAGTTCCGGGACAGGGGGCTACGAGCAGTACTTC. Its protein product is CASSSGTGGYEQYF.

This chain joins TRBV11-3 and TRBJ2-1, with D possibly matching TRBD1 (6 bases). The CDR3 length is 13 residues. Germline lookup yields CDR1 SGHNT and CDR2 YENEEA. The germline V and J ends were trimmed by 5 bases and 6 bases, with 11 bases remaining between them. The CDR3 DNA is TGTGCCAGCAGCCAACAGGGATCCAATGAGCAGTTCTTC. Its translation is CASSQQGSNEQFF.

The chain employs TRBV28 and TRBJ1-1; tentative D call: TRBD1 (6 bases). V lost 8 bases, J lost 3 bases, and 25 bases lay in between. The CDR3 length is 17 residues. Germline-derived CDR1 and CDR2 are MDHEN and SYDVKM. Here the CDR3 reads CASPKIPGGPFDTEAFF. CDR3 DNA: TGTGCCAGCCCCAAAATTCCCGGGGGGCCTTTTGACACTGAAGCTTTCTTT.

This sequence joins TRBV19 and TRBJ2-1; D gene unclear. The CDR3 runs to 15 residues. The V gene lost 1 base and the J gene lost 0 bases, with 7 bases spanning the gap. CDR1 is LNHDA and CDR2 is SQIVND in the germline V gene (reference sequence). CDR3 loop: CASSIVVGSYNEQFF. DNA of the CDR3: TGTGCCAGTAGTATAGTAGTTGGCTCCTACAATGAGCAGTTCTTC.

The chain combines TRBV28 with TRBJ1-2; D unclear. The V end was cut by 10 bases, the J end by 3 bases, with 12 bases between. CDR3 length equals 12 residues. Germline V CDR1 and CDR2: MDHEN, SYDVKM. The CDR3 here is CATAQVYYGYTF. CDR3 nucleotides: TGTGCCACCGCTCAGGTATACTATGGCTACACCTTC.

This clone was counted a single time. The CDR3 reads CASSLGTGWGYTF. CDR3 bases: TGTGCCAGCAGCTTAGGTACAGGATGGGGCTACACCTTC. J is TRBJ1-2 and V is TRBV11-3, with a possible D match to TRBD1 (5 bases). Trimming left V 1 base short and J 8 bases short, with 11 bases between. Germline CDR1 and CDR2: SGHNT and YENEEA. The CDR3 consists of 13 residues.

This chain uses TRBV5-6 with TRBJ2-5; 9 bases align to TRBD1. The CDR3 is 15 residues long. With V trimmed by 4 bases and J by 4 bases, 8 bases remained unmatched. The germline gives CDR1 SGHDT, CDR2 YYEEEE. The CDR3 DNA reads as TGTGCCAGCAGCCTGGACAGGGGTGTAGGAGAGACCCAGTACTTC. Its translation: CASSLDRGVGETQYF.

As regards this clone: The sample holds other DNA sequences that translate to the same CDR3. The chain has TRBV25-1 and TRBJ2-1; no clear D. Germline values: CDR1 MGHDK, CDR2 SYGVNS. V lost 5 bases to trimming and J lost 7 bases, with 6 bases between them. The length of the CDR3 is 11 residues. The CDR3 loop reads CASSPLNEQFF. The CDR3, as DNA: TGTGCCAGCAGTCCACTAAATGAGCAGTTCTTC.

This sequence joins TRBV4-3 and TRBJ1-4; D gene uncertain. From germline, CDR1 is LGHNA and CDR2 YSLEER. The CDR3 length is 14 residues. V was trimmed by 0 bases and J by 4 bases, leaving 6 bases between them. This CDR3 is CASSQDSVNEKLFF. The CDR3 DNA reads as TGCGCCAGCAGCCAAGATTCGGTTAATGAAAAACTGTTTTTT.

The chain couples TRBV5-4 to TRBJ2-1; 7 positions agree with TRBD2. This CDR3 region has 20 residues. Germline V gives CDR1 SGHNT, CDR2 YYREEE (reference sequence). V shed 0 bases, J shed 5 bases, and the junction held 20 bases outside the gene matches. The CDR3 reads CASSLASFGGGPLFDNEQFF. The CDR3 DNA reads as TGTGCCAGCAGCTTGGCCTCTTTTGGGGGAGGGCCTTTGTTCGACAATGAGCAGTTCTTC.

The chain recombines TRBV7-9 with TRBJ2-5; a possible D gene is TRBD1 (5 bases). The germline V gene has CDR1 SEHNR and CDR2 FQNEAQ (reference sequence). The CDR3 extends over 15 amino acids. Deletions cut 1 base from V and 5 bases from J, with 14 bases between. The CDR3 bases are TGTGCCAGCAGCTTAGGCCCCAGGGCAGATGAGACCCAGTACTTC. This gives the protein CASSLGPRADETQYF.

This chain uses TRBV6-5 with TRBJ2-7, with 7 nucleotides matching TRBD2. V gave up 4 bases and J gave up 2 bases; unmatched junction bases: 8. Germline V gives CDR1 MNHEY, CDR2 SVGAGI. The CDR3 consists of 15 residues. CDR3 bases: TGTGCCAGCAGTTGGGGGGGAGAAGTACCCTACGAGCAGTACTTC. As protein: CASSWGGEVPYEQYF.

Points on this clone: Germline and junction disagree at one end, which may indicate a read error. This chain joins TRBV7-6 and TRBJ2-7, with TRBD2 as a possible D gene (6 bases). From germline, CDR1 is SGHVS and CDR2 FNYEAQ. CDR3 length equals 14 residues. CDR3 residues: CASSLDPAGSVVLF. DNA for the CDR3: TGTGCCAGCAGCTTAGATCCTGCGGGGTCCGTGGTTTTGTTC.

The rearrangement uses TRBV5-1 and TRBJ1-1; the D gene is possibly TRBD1 (5 bases). CDR3 length equals 16 residues. The V end was cut by 5 bases, the J end by 0 bases, with 17 bases between. Germline V CDR1 and CDR2: SGHRS, YFSETQ. CDR3 protein: CASRSLDSHMNTEAFF. The CDR3 nucleotides read TGCGCCAGCAGATCGCTCGACAGTCACATGAACACTGAAGCTTTCTTT.

V and J are TRBV25-1 and TRBJ1-2; 8 bases fit TRBD1. Per the germline V gene, CDR1 is MGHDK and CDR2 is SYGVNS. The V gene end was trimmed by 4 bases and the J gene end by 8 bases; junction bases not matched to a gene: 9. The CDR3 spans 14 residues. The CDR3 nucleotides read TGTGCCAGCAGTGGGACAGGGAGGGGCACAGGCTACACCTTC. Translated, it gives CASSGTGRGTGYTF.

V is TRBV15 and J is TRBJ2-7; D possibly corresponds to TRBD2 (5 bases). CDR3 length: 15 amino acids. Germline V gene sequence: CDR1 LNHNV, CDR2 YYDKDF (reference sequence). The ends were cut back, 0 bases at V and 5 bases at J, with 14 bases in the middle. CDR3 loop: CATSRDRLGSNEQYF. The CDR3 bases are TGTGCCACCAGCAGAGACAGGCTGGGGAGCAACGAGCAGTACTTC.